The 29 T cell receptor beta chains reported below all come from one sample, sequenced in a study of blood T cell repertoires in COVID-19. Clones were read by immunoSEQ multiplex PCR, and TCRdb kept only the in-frame ones, dropping some. Of about 71,000 clones in the sample, approximately 90% were seen once. Sequencing was done on a sample of peripheral blood. These receptors originate from a woman in her late teens or twenties with acute or convalescent COVID-19.

The V and J genes are TRBV6-2 or TRBV6-3 and TRBJ2-1; TRBD1 aligns across 8 bases. The CDR3 has 16 residues. Germline lookup yields CDR1 MNHEY and CDR2 SVGEGT. The V segment lost 4 bases and the J segment 1 base; nucleotides outside the gene matches: 6. The CDR3 is CASSSVQGASYNEQFF. CDR3 DNA sequence: TGTGCCAGCAGTTCGGTTCAGGGGGCATCCTACAATGAGCAGTTCTTC.

The chain uses TRBV12-2 and TRBJ1-2. TRBV12-2 is a pseudogene locus. The CDR3 contains 11 residues. The CDR3 here is CASPLVYGYTF. CDR3 sequence (DNA): TGTGCAAGTCCCCTTGTCTATGGCTACACCTTC.

This clone was seen once. The chain links TRBV27 to TRBJ1-1; tentatively, D is TRBD1 (6 bases). V dropped 2 bases and J dropped 0 bases, with 13 bases sitting between them. The CDR3 length is 16 residues. Per the germline V gene, CDR1 is MNHEY and CDR2 is SMNVEV (reference sequence). The CDR3 DNA reads as TGTGCCAGCAGTTTAAGGGCAGGGGTAATGAACACTGAAGCTTTCTTT. It codes for CASSLRAGVMNTEAFF.

This clone has a handful of counts. The chain employs TRBV4-3 and TRBJ1-2, with 11 bases aligning to TRBD1. This CDR3 is 16 amino acids long. Germline CDR1 and CDR2: LGHNA and YSLEER. J lost 7 bases, V lost 3 bases, and 10 bases had no gene match. The CDR3 here is CASSQKAGTGGSGYTF. The CDR3 region has the DNA TGCGCCAGCAGCCAGAAGGCCGGGACAGGGGGATCTGGCTACACCTTC.

J is TRBJ1-1 and V is TRBV30; 7 positions agree with TRBD1. Trimming took 1 base from V and 1 from J; bases not matched to a gene: 0. There are 13 residues in the CDR3. Germline CDR1 GTSNPN, CDR2 SVGIG (reference sequence). The CDR3 nucleotides are TGTGCCTGGAGTGGGGACAGGAACACTGAAGCTTTCTTT. Its translation: CAWSGDRNTEAFF.

The gene calls are TRBV28 and TRBJ2-2, with D possibly being TRBD1 (6 bases). From germline, CDR1 is MDHEN and CDR2 SYDVKM. There are 13 residues in the CDR3. V lost 8 bases to trimming and J lost 4 bases, with 11 bases between them. CDR3 loop: CASGPQGTGELFF. CDR3 coding DNA: TGTGCCAGCGGACCACAGGGCACCGGGGAGCTGTTTTTT.

The DNA of the CDR3 is TGTGCCAGCAGTGAGCAGGGGGACTCCTACGAGCAGTACTTC. This encodes CASSEQGDSYEQYF. The chain recombines TRBV2 with TRBJ2-7, with 7 bases lining up with TRBD1. The J segment lost 0 bases and the V segment lost 3 bases, leaving 2 bases of the junction unmatched. CDR1 and CDR2 from the germline V gene are SNHLY and FYNNEI. The CDR3 runs 14 residues.

This clone came up a few times. The rearrangement joins TRBV6-5 to TRBJ2-5; weak D call: TRBD1 (6 bases). CDR1 and CDR2 (germline): MNHEY, SVGAGI. The CDR3 is 13 amino acids. The V end was cut by 4 bases, the J end by 2 bases, with 8 bases between. The CDR3, as DNA: TGTGCCAGCAGTTTACAGGGACAAGAGACCCAGTACTTC. It translates to CASSLQGQETQYF.

This chain connects TRBV5-6 to TRBJ1-1; 8 nucleotides line up with TRBD1. Trimming took 2 bases from V and 11 from J; bases not matched to a gene: 14. The germline V gene encodes CDR1 SGHDT and CDR2 YYEEEE. The CDR3 is 15 residues long. CDR3 in amino acids: CASSFGTGGPVKAFF. CDR3 in DNA: TGTGCCAGCAGCTTCGGGACAGGCGGTCCCGTTAAGGCTTTCTTT.

The chain is built from TRBV5-1 and TRBJ1-6, with TRBD1 matching over 8 bases. The CDR3 has 16 amino acids. J lost 6 bases, V lost 4 bases, and 9 bases had no gene match. Germline CDR1 and CDR2: SGHRS and YFSETQ. The CDR3 DNA reads as TGCGCCAGCAGCGTGGACAGGGCGGGAGTTAATTCACCCCTCCACTTT. Its protein product is CASSVDRAGVNSPLHF.

In its sample, this clone was seen once. The V and J genes are TRBV19 and TRBJ1-6, with a tentative D call TRBD1 (5 bases). The CDR3 loop spans 20 amino acids. Deletions cut 4 bases from V and 4 bases from J, with 26 bases between. CDR1 is LNHDA, CDR2 SQIVND, per germline (reference sequence). Here the CDR3 DNA reads TGTGCCAGTAGTAGAATCGGAGCAGGGCCTACCTCAGGATATAATTCACCCCTCCACTTT. This gives the protein CASSRIGAGPTSGYNSPLHF.

V and J are TRBV27 and TRBJ2-7; TRBD1 matches at 10 bases. Trimming at V came to 5 bases and at J to 7 bases, leaving 11 bases not matched to a gene. The CDR3 extends over 15 amino acids. In germline, CDR1 is MNHEY, CDR2 SMNVEV (reference sequence). The CDR3: CASSQGTGARGEQYF. In DNA form, the CDR3 reads TGTGCCAGCAGTCAAGGGACAGGGGCTCGTGGGGAGCAGTACTTC.

This clone was found once. The genes are TRBV7-8 and TRBJ2-1, with D maybe TRBD2 (6 bases). Per germline, CDR1 SGHVS and CDR2 FQNEAQ. V shed 5 bases and J shed 0 bases, with 17 bases lying between them. CDR3 size: 17 residues. CDR3 bases: TGTGCCAGCAGCCCAAAAGGGGCGGGGTTCTCCTACAATGAGCAGTTCTTC. Translated, it gives CASSPKGAGFSYNEQFF. The full variable domain, its missing parts supplied by reference TRBV7-8 and TRBJ2-1, is GAGVSQSPRYKVAKRGQDVALRCDPISGHVSLFWYQQALGQGPEFLTYFQNEAQLDKSGLPSDRFFAERPEGSVSTLKIQRTQQEDSAVYLCASSPKGAGFSYNEQFFGPGTRLTVL.

This chain connects TRBV29-1 to TRBJ2-5, with TRBD1 as a possible D gene (5 bases). V lost 2 bases to trimming and J lost 5 bases, with 15 bases between them. The CDR3 is 14 amino acids. Germline V CDR1 and CDR2: SQVTM, ANQGSEA. Written as DNA, the CDR3 is TGCAGCGTTGAAATTAGGGCAGGGAAGGAGACCCAGTACTTC. It is translated as CSVEIRAGKETQYF.

J is TRBJ1-1 and V is TRBV6-4; D uncertain. The CDR3 is made up of 10 amino acids. V shed 3 bases and J shed 11 bases, with 7 bases lying between them. Germline-derived CDR1 and CDR2 are MRHNA and SNTAGT. The CDR3 DNA sequence: TGTGCCAGCAGTGAGTCCGGGGCTTTCTTT. This sequence encodes CASSESGAFF.

V is TRBV5-5 and J is TRBJ1-1; the D gene is possibly TRBD1 (6 bases). The CDR3 length is 14 residues. Germline V gene lookup returns CDR1 SGHKS and CDR2 YYEKEE (reference sequence). Between the trimmed V and J ends, which lost 4 bases and 3 bases, there was a span of 13 bases. This CDR3 is CASSLGQLYTEAFF. CDR3 in DNA: TGTGCCAGCAGCCTGGGACAACTGTACACTGAAGCTTTCTTT.

V gene TRBV18 combines with J gene TRBJ2-7; D ambiguous. The germline CDR1 and CDR2 sequences are KGHSH and LQKENI. Trimming took off 4 bases at V and 2 bases at J, with 9 bases between the two ends. The CDR3 runs to 13 residues. Written as DNA, the CDR3 is TGTGCCAGCTCACGGGCCCAGGCCTACGAGCAGTACTTC. Its translation is CASSRAQAYEQYF.

The chain carries TRBV3-1 (or the pseudogene TRBV3-2) and TRBJ1-2; no firm D call. Trimming shortened V by 6 bases and J by 6 bases, and 11 bases separated the two germline ends. This CDR3 is 12 amino acids long. CDR1 is LGHDT and CDR2 is YNNKEL in the germline V gene (reference sequence). The CDR3, as DNA: TGTGCCAGCAGTCGGGGTGGGGATGGCTACACCTTC. Encoded protein: CASSRGGDGYTF.

The V gene is TRBV18, the J gene TRBJ1-5; D gene ambiguous. V was shortened by 1 base and J by 3 bases, with 19 bases between the two germline ends. CDR3 length: 18 residues. The V gene's germline CDR1 is KGHSH and CDR2 LQKENI. CDR3 nucleotide sequence: TGTGCCAGCTCACCACAAGAAAGCTTTGGAGATTTCAATCAGCCCCAGCATTTT. Translating gives CASSPQESFGDFNQPQHF.

The V gene is TRBV11-2, the J gene TRBJ1-3; D is unclear. Per the germline V gene, CDR1 is SGHAT and CDR2 is FQNNGV. There are 14 residues in the CDR3. V lost 5 bases, J lost 2 bases, and 10 bases lay in between. The DNA of the CDR3 is TGTGCCAGCAGCCCACGGAGGGCTGGAAACACCATATATTTT. Protein product: CASSPRRAGNTIYF.

The chain recombines TRBV28 with TRBJ1-5; D call uncertain. Germline-derived CDR1 and CDR2 are MDHEN and SYDVKM. The length of the CDR3 is 14 residues. Trimming took 7 bases from V and 3 from J, leaving 13 bases between them. The DNA for the CDR3 is TGTGCCAGCACCGCCGGGGAAGCCAATCAGCCCCAGCATTTT. Protein sequence: CASTAGEANQPQHF.

This chain joins TRBV7-2 and TRBJ2-1; 10 bases agree with TRBD2. The CDR3 has 17 residues. The trim removed 0 bases at V and 4 bases at J, leaving 6 bases unmatched. Germline CDR1 reads SGHTA; CDR2 reads FQGNSA. The CDR3 coding sequence is TGTGCCAGCAGCTTAGCTTCTGGACTAGCGGAATACAATGAGCAGTTCTTC. Translation: CASSLASGLAEYNEQFF.

V usage is TRBV30 and J usage is TRBJ1-6; TRBD1 matches at 8 bases. The V and J ends lost 4 bases and 9 bases, in that order; junction bases with no gene match: 5. The CDR3 contains 13 residues. Germline loops: CDR1 GTSNPN, CDR2 SVGIG (reference sequence). CDR3 region: CAWKDRASSPLHF. The CDR3 coding sequence is TGTGCCTGGAAGGACAGGGCTTCTTCACCCCTCCACTTT.

Only one count was recorded for this clone. This chain joins TRBV11-3 and TRBJ1-1; 8 bases are a match to TRBD1. The J segment lost 4 bases and the V segment lost 11 bases, leaving 9 bases of the junction unmatched. The CDR3 extends over 13 amino acids. Germline CDR1 reads SGHNT; CDR2 reads YENEEA. The CDR3 reads CAPGGTGGTEAFF. DNA of the CDR3: TGTGCCCCTGGGGGAACAGGGGGCACTGAAGCTTTCTTT.

The table lists this clone with a count of one. The chain carries TRBV28 and TRBJ2-7, with D possibly being TRBD2 (6 bases). The CDR3 sequence is 12 residues long. Germline V CDR1 and CDR2: MDHEN, SYDVKM. The V end lost 10 bases, the J end lost 4 bases, and 14 bases lay between the germline ends. The CDR3 nucleotides read TGTGCCACCCTGGGGGGTCTTTACGAGCAGTACTTC. Its translation: CATLGGLYEQYF.

The table lists this clone with a count of one. The gene calls are TRBV28 and TRBJ1-2; the D gene is possibly TRBD1 (6 bases). CDR1 is MDHEN, CDR2 SYDVKM, per germline. Trimming removed 3 bases from V and 8 bases from J, with 13 bases in between. The CDR3 loop spans 13 amino acids. The CDR3 sequence is CASSLTPGEGYTF. CDR3 DNA sequence: TGTGCCAGCAGTTTGACACCAGGGGAGGGCTACACCTTC.

V and J are TRBV6-6 and TRBJ2-7, with TRBD1 matching over 7 bases. The CDR3 extends over 16 amino acids. With V trimmed by 2 bases and J by 5 bases, 12 bases remained unmatched. Germline lookup yields CDR1 MNHNY and CDR2 SVGAGI (reference sequence). CDR3 coding DNA: TGTGCCAGCAGTTACATGGGGGCGCAAGGGGGCCACGAGCAGTACTTC. Its translation: CASSYMGAQGGHEQYF.

The V and J genes are TRBV6-5 and TRBJ1-1; no definite D call. The V end was cut by 4 bases, the J end by 8 bases, with 11 bases between. CDR3 length: 12 amino acids. The germline gives CDR1 MNHEY, CDR2 SVGAGI. CDR3 sequence: CASSSLGQEAFF. The CDR3 region has the DNA TGTGCCAGCAGTTCCCTGGGCCAAGAAGCTTTCTTT.

The rearrangement joins TRBV5-1 to TRBJ1-3; 7 bases are a match to TRBD1. This CDR3 has 16 residues. CDR1 is SGHRS and CDR2 is YFSETQ in the germline V gene. V lost 4 bases to trimming and J lost 0 bases; unmatched junction nucleotides: 7. CDR3 in amino acids: CASSQDQGDSGNTIYF. CDR3 nucleotides: TGCGCCAGCAGCCAAGATCAGGGGGACTCTGGAAACACCATATATTTT.